The rows below give T cell receptor beta chains drawn from one sample of a study of human T cells and chemical hapten exposure. TCRdb analysed the 5' RACE reads with MiXCR anew, one entry per CDR3 protein. The profile shows under 150,000 distinct CDR3 sequences, around a fifth of them singletons. The receptors originated from a human donor in good health. Both conserved end residues are part of each CDR3. D genes are given only for firm matches. Expanded clones are given a class, and other clones once, few, many or no size at all.

d_gene	abundance	v_gene	j_gene	CDR3aa	CDR3nt
-	few	TRBV4-1	TRBJ2-7	CASSQESRVTKQYF	TGCGCCAGCAGCCAAGAGTCGAGGGTAACGAAGCAGTACTTC
TRBD2	-	TRBV2	TRBJ2-7	CASTLGGTKSYEQYF	TGTGCCAGCACCCTGGGGGGGACGAAATCCTACGAGCAGTACTTC
-	-	TRBV14	TRBJ1-1	CASSNRAIANTEAFF	TGTGCCAGCAGCAACAGGGCAATAGCCAACACTGAAGCTTTCTTT
TRBD2	-	TRBV27	TRBJ2-3	CASRRGLAGTDTQYF	TGTGCCAGCAGGAGGGGACTAGCGGGCACAGATACGCAGTATTTT
TRBD1	-	TRBV29-1	TRBJ2-7	CSIRQGPYEQYF	TGCAGCATTAGACAGGGCCCCTACGAGCAGTACTTC
TRBD2	few	TRBV7-8	TRBJ2-1	CASSWGLAGPTYNEQFF	TGTGCCAGCAGCTGGGGACTAGCGGGACCGACCTACAATGAGCAGTTCTTC
-	few	TRBV30	TRBJ2-1	CAWSVGSYNEQFF	TGTGCCTGGAGTGTAGGTTCCTACAATGAGCAGTTCTTC
TRBD2	-	TRBV27	TRBJ2-3	CASSLFMGGTDTQYF	TGTGCCAGCAGTTTATTCATGGGGGGGACAGATACGCAGTATTTT
-	-	TRBV30	TRBJ2-3	CAWTERQPGDTQYF	TGTGCCTGGACCGAGCGCCAGCCGGGGGATACGCAGTATTTT
TRBD1	-	TRBV15	TRBJ2-6	CATSRQRQGSGANVLTF	TGTGCCACCAGCAGACAGCGACAGGGATCTGGGGCCAACGTCCTGACTTTC
-	few	TRBV7-2	TRBJ2-1	CASSLASFWQFF	TGTGCCAGCAGCTTAGCTAGTTTCTGGCAGTTCTTC
TRBD1	many	TRBV6-5	TRBJ2-7	CASRPRDSYEQYF	TGTGCCAGCAGGCCCCGGGACAGCTACGAGCAGTACTTC
TRBD2	few	TRBV3-1	TRBJ2-3	CASRLAGVGTDTQYF	TGTGCCAGCCGACTAGCGGGAGTCGGAACAGATACGCAGTATTTT
TRBD1	-	TRBV6-5	TRBJ1-1	CASSLDRVNTEAFF	TGTGCCAGCAGCCTCGACAGGGTGAACACTGAAGCTTTCTTT
TRBD2	-	TRBV7-7	TRBJ2-3	CASSATSGDTDTQYF	TGTGCTAGCAGCGCGACTAGCGGCGACACAGATACGCAGTATTTT
TRBD1	-	TRBV20-1	TRBJ1-2	CSASGQGTGGRPGYTF	TGCAGTGCTAGTGGGCAGGGGACAGGGGGCCGCCCTGGCTACACCTTC
TRBD1	once	TRBV2	TRBJ2-7	CASRDRAGVNLSEQYF	TGTGCCAGCAGAGACAGGGCGGGCGTGAACTTGAGCGAGCAGTACTTC
TRBD1	once	TRBV28	TRBJ1-4	CASSLTPGTAEGEEKLFF	TGTGCCAGCAGTCTTACCCCCGGGACAGCAGAAGGAGAGGAAAAACTGTTTTTT